Given below is one T cell receptor beta chain in context. Its antigen is unidentified. This record belongs to a study of response to subunit inactivated influenza vaccine. Broader study findings: The authors suggested that few new T cells are recruited per seasonal influenza vaccination.

MiXCR, applied by TCRdb to the RT-PCR reads, yields one record per CDR3 protein. The sample includes hundreds of thousands of distinct CDR3 sequences, roughly 20% seen only once; the top ten take roughly a tenth. Trimming removed 0 bases from V and 3 bases from J, with 12 bases in between. This CDR3 is built from 15 residues. Germline V lookup: CDR1 SGHRS, CDR2 YFSETQ. The sample in question was PBMCs from blood, obtained more than 4 days after vaccination. The genes are TRBV5-1 and TRBJ1-2; the D gene is possibly TRBD1 (5 bases). The TCR comes from a man aged 50 to 59 who received an inactivated influenza vaccine. CDR3 in amino acids: CASSLGAVGDYGYTF. The DNA of the CDR3 is TGCGCCAGCAGCTTGGGGGCCGTGGGGGACTATGGCTACACCTTC.